Detailed here is one T cell receptor (beta chain). Per the original methods: Reference gene primer amplification gave estimated nucleated cell counts. Some clones are missing from TCRdb's copy, which holds only in-frame ones; the method was immunoSEQ multiplex PCR. Clonal size and the V and J genes are those of that table, whereas D and trimming came from the DNA. The table has more than 150,000 clones, 70% to 90% seen once; the top ten hold about 2.6%. V lost 5 bases to trimming and J lost 0 bases, with 14 bases between them. The CDR3 has 15 amino acids. Germline CDR1 and CDR2: MNHNY and SVGAGI (reference sequence). This record belongs to a study of blood T cell repertoires in COVID-19. Overall study context: Samples taken during acute and convalescent COVID-19 were collected in the United States, Italy and Spain. Nucleic acid was either cDNA or gDNA, and it came from T cells, B-cell-depleted T cells, or PBMCs.

The TCR was taken from a man aged 55 to 69 with acute or convalescent COVID-19. Material: peripheral blood. The chain has TRBV6-6 and TRBJ2-7; D possibly corresponds to TRBD1 (6 bases). The CDR3 protein is CASSPKQGSSYEQYF. CDR3 DNA: TGTGCCAGCAGTCCAAAACAGGGCAGCTCCTACGAGCAGTACTTC.